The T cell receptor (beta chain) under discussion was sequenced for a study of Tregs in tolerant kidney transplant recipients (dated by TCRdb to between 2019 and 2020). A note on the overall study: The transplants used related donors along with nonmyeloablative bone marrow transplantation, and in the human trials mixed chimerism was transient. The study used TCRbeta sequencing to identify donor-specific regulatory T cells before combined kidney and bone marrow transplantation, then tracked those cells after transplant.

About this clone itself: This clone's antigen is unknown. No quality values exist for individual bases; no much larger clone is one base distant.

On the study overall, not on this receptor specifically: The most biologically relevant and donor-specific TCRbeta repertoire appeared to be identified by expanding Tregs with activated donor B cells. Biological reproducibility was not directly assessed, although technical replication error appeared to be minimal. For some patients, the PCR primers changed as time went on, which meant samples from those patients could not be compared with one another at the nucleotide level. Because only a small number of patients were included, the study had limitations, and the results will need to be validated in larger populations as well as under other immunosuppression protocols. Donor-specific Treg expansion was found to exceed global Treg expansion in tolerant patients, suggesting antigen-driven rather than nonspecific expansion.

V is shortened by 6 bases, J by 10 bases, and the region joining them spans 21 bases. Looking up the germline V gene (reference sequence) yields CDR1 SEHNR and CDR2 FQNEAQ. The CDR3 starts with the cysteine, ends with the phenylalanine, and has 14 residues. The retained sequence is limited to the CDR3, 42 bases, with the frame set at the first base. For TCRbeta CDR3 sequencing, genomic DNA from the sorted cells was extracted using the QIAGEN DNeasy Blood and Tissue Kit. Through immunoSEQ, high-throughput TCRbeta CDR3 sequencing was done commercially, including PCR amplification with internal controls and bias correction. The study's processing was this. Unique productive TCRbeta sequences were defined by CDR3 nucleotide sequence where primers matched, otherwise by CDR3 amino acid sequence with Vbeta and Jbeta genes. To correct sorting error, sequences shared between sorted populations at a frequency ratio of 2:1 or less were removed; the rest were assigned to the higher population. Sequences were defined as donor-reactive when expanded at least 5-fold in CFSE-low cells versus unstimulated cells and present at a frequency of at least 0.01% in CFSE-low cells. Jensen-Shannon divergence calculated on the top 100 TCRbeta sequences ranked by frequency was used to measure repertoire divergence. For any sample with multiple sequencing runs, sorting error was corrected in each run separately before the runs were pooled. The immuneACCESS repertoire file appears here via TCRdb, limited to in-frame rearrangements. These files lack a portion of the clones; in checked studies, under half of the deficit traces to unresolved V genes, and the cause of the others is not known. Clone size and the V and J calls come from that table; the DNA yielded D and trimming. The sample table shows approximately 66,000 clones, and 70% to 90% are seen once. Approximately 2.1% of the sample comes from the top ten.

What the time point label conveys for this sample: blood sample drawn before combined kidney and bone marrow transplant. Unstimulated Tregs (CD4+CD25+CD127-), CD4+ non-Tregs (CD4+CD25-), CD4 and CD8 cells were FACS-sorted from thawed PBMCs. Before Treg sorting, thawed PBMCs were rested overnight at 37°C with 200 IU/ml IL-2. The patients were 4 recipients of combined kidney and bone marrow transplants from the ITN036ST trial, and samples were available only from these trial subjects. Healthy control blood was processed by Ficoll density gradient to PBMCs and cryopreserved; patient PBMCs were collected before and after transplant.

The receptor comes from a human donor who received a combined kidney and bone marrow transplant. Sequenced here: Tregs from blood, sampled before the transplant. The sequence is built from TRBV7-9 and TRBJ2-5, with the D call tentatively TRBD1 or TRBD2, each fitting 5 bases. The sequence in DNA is TGTGCCAGCAGTCCTTTCCGGGGACGGCCCGTCCAGTACTTC. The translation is CASSPFRGRPVQYF.